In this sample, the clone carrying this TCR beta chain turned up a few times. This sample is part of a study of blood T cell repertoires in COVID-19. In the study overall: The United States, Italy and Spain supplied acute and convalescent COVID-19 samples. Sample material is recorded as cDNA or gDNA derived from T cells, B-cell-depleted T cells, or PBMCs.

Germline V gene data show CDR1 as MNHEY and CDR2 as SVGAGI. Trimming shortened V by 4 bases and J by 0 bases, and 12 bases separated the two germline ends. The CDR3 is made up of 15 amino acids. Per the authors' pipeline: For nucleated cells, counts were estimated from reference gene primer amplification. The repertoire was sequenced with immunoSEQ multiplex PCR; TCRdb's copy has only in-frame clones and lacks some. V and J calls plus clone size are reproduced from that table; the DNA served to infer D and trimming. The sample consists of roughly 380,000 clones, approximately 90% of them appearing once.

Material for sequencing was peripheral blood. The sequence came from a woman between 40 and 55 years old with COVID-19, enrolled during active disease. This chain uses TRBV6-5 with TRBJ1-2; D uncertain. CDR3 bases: TGTGCCAGCAGTTCGTATACCGGGGCTAACTATGGCTACACCTTC. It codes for CASSSYTGANYGYTF.